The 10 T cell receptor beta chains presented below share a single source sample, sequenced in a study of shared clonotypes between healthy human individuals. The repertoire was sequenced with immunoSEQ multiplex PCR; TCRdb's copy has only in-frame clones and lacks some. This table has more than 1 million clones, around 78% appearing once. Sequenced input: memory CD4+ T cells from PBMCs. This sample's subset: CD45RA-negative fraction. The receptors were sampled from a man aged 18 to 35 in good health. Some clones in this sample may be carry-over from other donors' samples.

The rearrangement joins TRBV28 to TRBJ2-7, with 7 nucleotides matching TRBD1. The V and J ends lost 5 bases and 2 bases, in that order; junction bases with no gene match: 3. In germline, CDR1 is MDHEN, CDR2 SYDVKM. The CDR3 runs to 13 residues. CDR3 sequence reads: CASSGQDPYEQYF. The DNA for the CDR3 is TGTGCCAGCAGTGGACAGGACCCCTACGAGCAGTACTTC.

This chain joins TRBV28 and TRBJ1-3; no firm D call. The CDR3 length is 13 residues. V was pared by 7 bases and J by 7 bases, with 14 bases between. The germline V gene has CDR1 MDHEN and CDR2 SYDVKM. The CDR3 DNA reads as TGTGCCAGCACGCAGGTCCATAGGAACACCATATATTTT. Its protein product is CASTQVHRNTIYF.

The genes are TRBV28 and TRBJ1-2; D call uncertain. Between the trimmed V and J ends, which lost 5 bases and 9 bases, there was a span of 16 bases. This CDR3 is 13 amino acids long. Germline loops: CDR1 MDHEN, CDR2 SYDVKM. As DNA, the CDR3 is TGTGCCAGCAGTCCCCCCCTAGGTAACAGCTACACCTTC. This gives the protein CASSPPLGNSYTF.

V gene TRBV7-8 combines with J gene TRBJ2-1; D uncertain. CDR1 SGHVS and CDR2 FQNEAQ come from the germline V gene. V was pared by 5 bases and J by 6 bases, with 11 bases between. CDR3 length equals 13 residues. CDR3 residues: CASSLNRANEQFF. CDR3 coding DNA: TGTGCCAGCAGCCTTAACCGGGCCAATGAGCAGTTCTTC.

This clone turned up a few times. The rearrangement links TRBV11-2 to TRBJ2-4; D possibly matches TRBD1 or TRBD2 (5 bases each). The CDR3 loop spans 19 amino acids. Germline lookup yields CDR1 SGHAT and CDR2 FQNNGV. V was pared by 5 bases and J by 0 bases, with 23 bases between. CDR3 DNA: TGTGCCAGCAGCGGAACAGGAGGACGAGAAGCTTTAGCCAAAAACATTCAGTACTTC. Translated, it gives CASSGTGGREALAKNIQYF.

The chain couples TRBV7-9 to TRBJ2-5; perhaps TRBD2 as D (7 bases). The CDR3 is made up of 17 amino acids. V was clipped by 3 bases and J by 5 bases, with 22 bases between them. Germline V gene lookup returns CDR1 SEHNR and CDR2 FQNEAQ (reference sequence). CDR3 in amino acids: CASSFPKGGSAVETQYF. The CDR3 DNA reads TGTGCCAGCAGCTTTCCAAAGGGGGGGAGTGCCGTGGAGACCCAGTACTTC.

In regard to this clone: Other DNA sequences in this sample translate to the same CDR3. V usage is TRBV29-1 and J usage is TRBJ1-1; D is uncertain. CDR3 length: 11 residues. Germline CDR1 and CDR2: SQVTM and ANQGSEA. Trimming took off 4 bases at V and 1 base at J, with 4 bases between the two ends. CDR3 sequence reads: CSVGQNTEAFF. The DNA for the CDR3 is TGCAGCGTTGGGCAGAACACTGAAGCTTTCTTT.

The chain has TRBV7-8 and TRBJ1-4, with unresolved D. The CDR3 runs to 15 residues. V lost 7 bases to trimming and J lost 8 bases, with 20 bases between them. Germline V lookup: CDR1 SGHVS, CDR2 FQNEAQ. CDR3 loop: CASTKTRGPREKLFF. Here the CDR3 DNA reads TGTGCCAGCACCAAAACTCGTGGCCCTAGGGAAAAACTGTTTTTT. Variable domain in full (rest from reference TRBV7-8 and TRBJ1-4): GAGVSQSPRYKVAKRGQDVALRCDPISGHVSLFWYQQALGQGPEFLTYFQNEAQLDKSGLPSDRFFAERPEGSVSTLKIQRTQQEDSAVYLCASTKTRGPREKLFFGSGTQLSVL.

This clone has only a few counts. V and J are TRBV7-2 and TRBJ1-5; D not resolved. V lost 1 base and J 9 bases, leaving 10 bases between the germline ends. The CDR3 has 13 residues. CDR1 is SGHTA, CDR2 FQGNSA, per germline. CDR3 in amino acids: CASSLGTQRPQHF. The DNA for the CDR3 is TGTGCCAGCAGCTTAGGGACTCAGAGGCCCCAGCATTTT. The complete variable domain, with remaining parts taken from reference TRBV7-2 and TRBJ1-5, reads GAGVSQSPSNKVTEKGKDVELRCDPISGHTALYWYRQSLGQGLEFLIYFQGNSAPDKSGLPSDRFSAERTGGSVSTLTIQRTQQEDSAVYLCASSLGTQRPQHFGDGTRLSIL.

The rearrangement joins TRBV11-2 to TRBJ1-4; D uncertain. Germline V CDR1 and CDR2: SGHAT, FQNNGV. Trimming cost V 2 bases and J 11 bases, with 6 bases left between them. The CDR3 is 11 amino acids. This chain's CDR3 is CASSLRGKLFF. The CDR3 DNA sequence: TGTGCCAGCAGCTTAAGAGGGAAACTGTTTTTT.